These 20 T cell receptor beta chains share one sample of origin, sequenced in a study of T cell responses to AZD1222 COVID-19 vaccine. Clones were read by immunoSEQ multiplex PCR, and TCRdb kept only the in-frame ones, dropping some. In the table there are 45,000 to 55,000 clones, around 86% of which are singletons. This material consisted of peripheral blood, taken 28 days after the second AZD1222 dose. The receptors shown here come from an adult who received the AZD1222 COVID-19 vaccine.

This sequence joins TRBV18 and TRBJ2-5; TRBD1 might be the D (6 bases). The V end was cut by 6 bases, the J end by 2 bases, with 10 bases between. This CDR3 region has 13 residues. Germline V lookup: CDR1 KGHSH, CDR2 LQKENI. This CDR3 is CASSKDRQETQYF. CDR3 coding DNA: TGTGCCAGCTCCAAGGACAGACAAGAGACCCAGTACTTC.

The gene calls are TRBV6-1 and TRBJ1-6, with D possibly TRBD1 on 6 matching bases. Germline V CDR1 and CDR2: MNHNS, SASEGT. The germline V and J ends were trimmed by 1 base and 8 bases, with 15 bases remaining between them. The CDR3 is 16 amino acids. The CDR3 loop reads CASSEVAGDYDSPLHF. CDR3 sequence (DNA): TGTGCCAGCAGTGAAGTTGCAGGGGATTATGATTCACCCCTCCACTTT.

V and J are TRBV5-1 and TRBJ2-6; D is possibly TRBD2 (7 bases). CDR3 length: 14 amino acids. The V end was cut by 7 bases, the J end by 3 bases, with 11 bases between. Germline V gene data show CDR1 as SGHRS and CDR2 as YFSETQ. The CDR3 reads CASGGANGANVLTF. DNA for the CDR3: TGCGCCAGCGGGGGGGCAAATGGGGCCAACGTCCTGACTTTC.

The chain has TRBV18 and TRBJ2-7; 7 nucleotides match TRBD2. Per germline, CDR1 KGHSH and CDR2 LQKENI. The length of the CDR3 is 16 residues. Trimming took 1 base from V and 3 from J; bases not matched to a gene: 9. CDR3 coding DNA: TGTGCCAGCTCACCACAGGGCGGGAGCGGGCTCTACGAGCAGTACTTC. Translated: CASSPQGGSGLYEQYF.

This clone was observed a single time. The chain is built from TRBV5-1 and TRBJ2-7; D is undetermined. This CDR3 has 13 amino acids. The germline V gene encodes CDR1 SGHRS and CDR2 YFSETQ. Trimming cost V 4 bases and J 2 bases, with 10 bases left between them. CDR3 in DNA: TGCGCCAGCAGCGCTGGGTCAACCTACGAGCAGTACTTC. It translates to CASSAGSTYEQYF.

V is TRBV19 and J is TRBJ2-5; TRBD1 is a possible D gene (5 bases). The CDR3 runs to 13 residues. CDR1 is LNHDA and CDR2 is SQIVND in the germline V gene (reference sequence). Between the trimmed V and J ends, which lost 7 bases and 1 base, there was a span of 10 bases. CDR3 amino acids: CASTGASQETQYF. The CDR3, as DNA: TGTGCCAGTACTGGGGCTTCCCAAGAGACCCAGTACTTC.

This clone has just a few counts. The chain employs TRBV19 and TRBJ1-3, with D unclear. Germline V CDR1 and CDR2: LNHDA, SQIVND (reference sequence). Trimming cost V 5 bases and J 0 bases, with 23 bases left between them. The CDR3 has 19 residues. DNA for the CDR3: TGTGCCAGTAGTTCAATTTTCCTTTCCATGGCCGGCTCTGGAAACACCATATATTTT. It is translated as CASSSIFLSMAGSGNTIYF.

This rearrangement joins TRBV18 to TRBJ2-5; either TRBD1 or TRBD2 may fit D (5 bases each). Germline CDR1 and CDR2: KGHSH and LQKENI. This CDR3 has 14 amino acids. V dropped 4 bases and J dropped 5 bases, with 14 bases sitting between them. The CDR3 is CASSLNGAEETQYF. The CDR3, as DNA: TGTGCCAGCTCACTGAACGGGGCAGAGGAGACCCAGTACTTC.

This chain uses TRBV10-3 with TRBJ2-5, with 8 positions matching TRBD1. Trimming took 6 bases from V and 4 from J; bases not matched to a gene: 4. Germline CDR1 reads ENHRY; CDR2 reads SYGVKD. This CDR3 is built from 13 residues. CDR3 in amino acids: CAISSGQGETQYF. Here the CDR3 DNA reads TGTGCCATCAGCTCCGGACAGGGAGAGACCCAGTACTTC.

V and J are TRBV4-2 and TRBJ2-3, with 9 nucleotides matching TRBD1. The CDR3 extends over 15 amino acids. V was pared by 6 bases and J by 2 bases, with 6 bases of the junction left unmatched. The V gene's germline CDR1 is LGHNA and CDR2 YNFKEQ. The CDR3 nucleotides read TGTGCCAGCAGGCGTGGGGACAGGGACACAGATACGCAGTATTTT. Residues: CASRRGDRDTDTQYF.

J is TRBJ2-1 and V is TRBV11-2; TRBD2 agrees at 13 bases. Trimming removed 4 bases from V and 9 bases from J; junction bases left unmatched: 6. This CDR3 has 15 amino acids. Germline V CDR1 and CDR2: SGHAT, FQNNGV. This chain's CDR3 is CASSWTSGSSGEQFF. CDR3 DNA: TGTGCCAGCAGCTGGACTAGCGGGAGTTCTGGTGAGCAGTTCTTC.

In DNA form, the CDR3 reads TGCGCCAGCAGCTTGGGGCCGAGTGGCGGGGAGCTGTTTTTT. Translated: CASSLGPSGGELFF. V and J are TRBV5-1 and TRBJ2-2; D not certain. The ends were cut back, 0 bases at V and 7 bases at J, with 10 bases in the middle. Germline-derived CDR1 and CDR2 are SGHRS and YFSETQ. This CDR3 spans 14 amino acids.

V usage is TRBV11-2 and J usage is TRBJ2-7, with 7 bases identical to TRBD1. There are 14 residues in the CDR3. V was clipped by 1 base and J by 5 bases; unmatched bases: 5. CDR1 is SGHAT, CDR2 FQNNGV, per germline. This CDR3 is CASSLVGQADEQYF. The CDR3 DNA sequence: TGTGCCAGCAGCTTAGTAGGACAGGCGGACGAGCAGTACTTC.

CDR3 residues: CASSRTSPSYNEQFF. In nucleotides, the CDR3 is TGTGCCAGCAGCCGCACTAGTCCGTCCTACAATGAGCAGTTCTTC. The J gene is TRBJ2-1, the V gene TRBV7-2, with D perhaps TRBD2 (5 bases). In germline, CDR1 is SGHTA, CDR2 FQGNSA. The CDR3 spans 15 residues. Between the trimmed V and J ends, which lost 5 bases and 1 base, there was a span of 12 bases.

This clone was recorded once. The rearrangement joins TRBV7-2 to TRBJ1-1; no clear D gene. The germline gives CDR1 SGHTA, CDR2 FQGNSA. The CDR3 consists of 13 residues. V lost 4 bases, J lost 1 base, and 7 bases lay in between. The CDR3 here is CASSSTSNTEAFF. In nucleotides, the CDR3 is TGTGCCAGCAGCTCGACTTCGAACACTGAAGCTTTCTTT.

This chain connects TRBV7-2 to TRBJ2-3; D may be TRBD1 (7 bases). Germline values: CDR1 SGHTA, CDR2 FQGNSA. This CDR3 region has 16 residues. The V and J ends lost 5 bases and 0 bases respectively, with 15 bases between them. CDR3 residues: CASSGTQGGSTDTQYF. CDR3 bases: TGTGCCAGCAGCGGAACCCAGGGGGGAAGCACAGATACGCAGTATTTT.

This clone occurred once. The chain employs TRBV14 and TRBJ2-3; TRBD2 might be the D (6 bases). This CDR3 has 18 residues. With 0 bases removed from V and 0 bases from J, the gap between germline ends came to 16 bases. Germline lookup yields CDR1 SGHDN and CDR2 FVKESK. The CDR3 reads CASSQDRDSGRSTDTQYF. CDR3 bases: TGTGCCAGCAGCCAAGACCGGGACTCGGGCCGAAGCACAGATACGCAGTATTTT.

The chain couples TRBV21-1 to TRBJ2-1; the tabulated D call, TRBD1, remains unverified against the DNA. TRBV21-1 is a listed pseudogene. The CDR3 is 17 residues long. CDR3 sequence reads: CASSKLPRGLSYNEQFF. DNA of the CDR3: TGTGCCAGCAGCAAACTGCCTAGGGGGCTCTCCTACAATGAGCAGTTCTTC.

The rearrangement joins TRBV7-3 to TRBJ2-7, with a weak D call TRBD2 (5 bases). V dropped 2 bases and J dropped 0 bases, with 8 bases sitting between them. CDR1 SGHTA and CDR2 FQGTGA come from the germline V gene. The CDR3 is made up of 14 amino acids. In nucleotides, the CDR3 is TGTGCCAGCAGCTTAGAAGGGAGCTCCTACGAGCAGTACTTC. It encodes CASSLEGSSYEQYF.

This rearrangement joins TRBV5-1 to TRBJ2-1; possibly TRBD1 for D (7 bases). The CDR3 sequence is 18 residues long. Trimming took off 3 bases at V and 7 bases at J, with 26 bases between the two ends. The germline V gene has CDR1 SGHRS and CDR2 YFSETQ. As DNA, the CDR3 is TGCGCCAGCAGCTCGCCTTATGGTGGCAGGGGGGAAGGTAATGAGCAGTTCTTC. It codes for CASSSPYGGRGEGNEQFF.